The 24 T cell receptor beta chains below all came from one sample that was sequenced in a study of technical replicates of blood from a handful of donors. TCRdb's table, derived via immunoSEQ multiplex PCR, lists solely in-frame clones and lacks some. The table lists about 82,000 clones, over 90% of them singletons. Source material: T cells isolated from PBMCs. These TCRs come from a human donor in good health.

The chain employs TRBV6-5 and TRBJ1-1; D remains ambiguous. From germline, CDR1 is MNHEY and CDR2 SVGAGI. Trimming pared 7 bases from V and 0 bases from J, leaving 15 bases between. This CDR3 is built from 15 residues. The CDR3 protein is CASTTSPWVNTEAFF. CDR3 bases: TGTGCCAGCACCACTAGCCCATGGGTGAACACTGAAGCTTTCTTT.

The V gene is TRBV7-9, the J gene TRBJ2-7; D possibly corresponds to TRBD2 (6 bases). Germline V gene lookup returns CDR1 SEHNR and CDR2 FQNEAQ (reference sequence). Deletions cut 0 bases from V and 3 bases from J, with 9 bases between. The CDR3 contains 14 residues. The CDR3 nucleotides are TGTGCCAGCAGCTTAGCGGAGGGATTCTACGAGCAGTACTTC. Its translation: CASSLAEGFYEQYF.

The chain links TRBV5-1 to TRBJ2-5, with D possibly being TRBD1 (6 bases). There are 16 residues in the CDR3. Trimming removed 2 bases from V and 2 bases from J, with 16 bases in between. Germline CDR1 reads SGHRS; CDR2 reads YFSETQ. CDR3 DNA sequence: TGCGCCAGCAGCTTCTTTCTCGGGACACATCAAGAGACCCAGTACTTC. Protein sequence: CASSFFLGTHQETQYF.

V is TRBV12-5 and J is TRBJ1-3, with D possibly TRBD1 on 6 matching bases. Trimming stripped 5 bases from V and 7 bases from J, with 15 bases between. From germline, CDR1 is LGHNT and CDR2 FRNRAP. The CDR3 is 14 amino acids. CDR3 in amino acids: CASGPAGTWNTIYF. The DNA of the CDR3 is TGTGCTAGTGGTCCCGCAGGGACATGGAACACCATATATTTT.

This clone has just one count. V is TRBV9 and J is TRBJ1-2, with TRBD1 matching 8 bases. The CDR3 spans 15 residues. J lost 8 bases, V lost 0 bases, and 9 bases had no gene match. Germline V CDR1 and CDR2: SGDLS, YYNGEE. CDR3 DNA sequence: TGTGCCAGCAGCGTAGCCATCGGACAGGGAAGAGGCTACACCTTC. It codes for CASSVAIGQGRGYTF.

The chain recombines TRBV5-8 with TRBJ2-7; tentative D call: TRBD2 (5 bases). CDR3 length: 15 amino acids. V lost 3 bases and J 3 bases, leaving 16 bases between the germline ends. Germline V gives CDR1 SGHTS, CDR2 YDEGEE. The CDR3: CASSSRGGLGYEQYF. CDR3 in DNA: TGTGCCAGCAGCTCCCGGGGTGGTTTGGGCTACGAGCAGTACTTC.

The chain employs TRBV4-1 and TRBJ2-3, with TRBD2 matching 7 bases. The CDR3 has 16 amino acids. Trimming at V came to 1 base and at J to 8 bases, leaving 12 bases not matched to a gene. Germline V gives CDR1 MGHRA, CDR2 YSYEKL. The CDR3 DNA sequence: TGCGCCAGCAGCCAAGCTATGGGGGGAGGGATCGCTACGCAGTATTTT. This sequence encodes CASSQAMGGGIATQYF.

The V gene is TRBV7-3, the J gene TRBJ2-5; 7 nucleotides align to TRBD2. The CDR3 contains 14 residues. V lost 5 bases, J lost 2 bases, and 5 bases stayed unmatched. Looked up from germline, CDR1 is SGHTA and CDR2 is FQGTGA. The CDR3 here is CASSPSGGQETQYF. In DNA, the CDR3 is TGTGCCAGCAGCCCATCCGGGGGGCAAGAGACCCAGTACTTC.

The chain links TRBV10-3 to TRBJ1-5, with a weak D call TRBD1 (5 bases). V gave up 3 bases and J gave up 7 bases, with 10 bases separating them. Looked up from germline, CDR1 is ENHRY and CDR2 is SYGVKD. This CDR3 comprises 13 residues. The CDR3 nucleotides read TGTGCCATCAGTGAAGAAGGGGTCCAGCCCCAGCATTTT. It translates to CAISEEGVQPQHF.

The CDR3 loop is CASSPRTGFLPYEQYF. CDR3 nucleotides: TGTGCCAGCAGCCCCAGGACAGGGTTCCTTCCCTACGAGCAGTACTTC. This rearrangement joins TRBV7-2 to TRBJ2-7; 8 positions agree with TRBD1. Germline V gives CDR1 SGHTA, CDR2 FQGNSA. The junction had 11 bases not matched to a gene; V was cut back by 5 bases and J by 2 bases. The CDR3 is 16 amino acids.

The chain carries TRBV27 and TRBJ1-1; TRBD1 is a possible D gene (6 bases). The V end was cut by 3 bases, the J end by 5 bases, with 10 bases between. Germline CDR1 reads MNHEY; CDR2 reads SMNVEV (reference sequence). This CDR3 has 13 amino acids. In DNA form, the CDR3 reads TGTGCCAGCAGTTTCCACGACAGGACTGAAGCTTTCTTT. Protein sequence: CASSFHDRTEAFF.

The chain is built from TRBV10-3 and TRBJ2-7; 14 positions agree with TRBD2. The V gene's germline CDR1 is ENHRY and CDR2 SYGVKD. This CDR3 contains 14 residues. V trimming: 6 bases; J trimming: 4 bases; junction bases outside the gene matches: 2. The CDR3 bases are TGTGCCATCAGGGGACTAGCGGGGGTTTACGAGCAGTACTTC. It specifies CAIRGLAGVYEQYF.

The V gene is TRBV5-6, the J gene TRBJ2-1; possible D gene TRBD2, 6 bases. From germline, CDR1 is SGHDT and CDR2 YYEEEE. V gave up 4 bases and J gave up 4 bases, with 12 bases separating them. This CDR3 has 14 residues. In DNA form, the CDR3 reads TGTGCCAGCAGCCTCCGGGACTTATACAATGAGCAGTTCTTC. It specifies CASSLRDLYNEQFF.

The gene calls are TRBV4-1 and TRBJ2-3, with D hard to call. Germline V gives CDR1 MGHRA, CDR2 YSYEKL. This CDR3 has 15 amino acids. Trimming took 0 bases from V and 8 from J, leaving 15 bases between them. The CDR3 DNA follows: TGCGCCAGCAGCCAAGATGGGTCCACGGCAGGTACGCAGTATTTT. It encodes CASSQDGSTAGTQYF.

This chain links TRBV9 with TRBJ1-3, with D tentatively TRBD1 (5 bases). V dropped 0 bases and J dropped 4 bases, with 11 bases sitting between them. Germline V gene data show CDR1 as SGDLS and CDR2 as YYNGEE. CDR3 size: 15 residues. The CDR3 here is CASSVGGGSGNTIYF. For the CDR3, the DNA is TGTGCCAGCAGCGTAGGGGGGGGATCCGGAAACACCATATATTTT. The variable domain in full, with the rest retrieved from reference TRBV9 and TRBJ1-3, is DSGVTQTPKHLITATGQRVTLRCSPRSGDLSVYWYQQSLDQGLQFLIQYYNGEERAKGNILERFSAQQFPDLHSELNLSSLELGDSALYFCASSVGGGSGNTIYFGEGSWLTVV.

The CDR3 nucleotides read TGTGCCAGCAGCCCGCAGGTACGGAACACTGAAGCTTTCTTT. Its protein product is CASSPQVRNTEAFF. V usage is TRBV7-9 and J usage is TRBJ1-1; D remains ambiguous. The germline V gene has CDR1 SEHNR and CDR2 FQNEAQ (reference sequence). This CDR3 region has 14 residues. V was shortened by 5 bases and J by 1 base, with 11 bases between the two germline ends.

The chain couples TRBV5-1 to TRBJ2-7; D call uncertain. In germline, CDR1 is SGHRS, CDR2 YFSETQ. Trimming took off 0 bases at V and 3 bases at J, with 10 bases between the two ends. CDR3 length: 14 amino acids. DNA of the CDR3: TGCGCCAGCAGCTTGGGAGGAATCAACTACGAGCAGTACTTC. This sequence encodes CASSLGGINYEQYF.

The chain recombines TRBV27 with TRBJ2-1; maybe TRBD1 (6 bases). The germline V and J ends were trimmed by 7 bases and 0 bases, with 10 bases remaining between them. This CDR3 is 14 amino acids long. CDR1 is MNHEY and CDR2 is SMNVEV in the germline V gene (reference sequence). The DNA of the CDR3 is TGTGCCAGCAAACAGGGTAGCTCCTACAATGAGCAGTTCTTC. Its protein product is CASKQGSSYNEQFF.

The rearrangement joins TRBV6-1 to TRBJ2-3, with TRBD2 matching 15 bases. The CDR3 covers 15 residues. The junction had 3 bases not matched to a gene; V was cut back by 4 bases and J by 7 bases. In germline, CDR1 is MNHNS, CDR2 SASEGT. DNA for the CDR3: TGTGCCAGCAGTGGGACTAGCGGGAGGGCGTATACGCAGTATTTT. Its protein is CASSGTSGRAYTQYF.

The chain uses TRBV2 and TRBJ1-2; D call uncertain. CDR3 length: 13 amino acids. Trimming removed 0 bases at V and 4 bases at J, with 6 bases between. The germline gives CDR1 SNHLY, CDR2 FYNNEI. CDR3 amino acids: CASSEASFYGYTF. The DNA of the CDR3 is TGTGCCAGCAGTGAAGCTTCCTTCTATGGCTACACCTTC.

The count of this clone is one. This chain uses TRBV18 with TRBJ2-1, with TRBD2 identical over 7 bases. Germline V CDR1 and CDR2: KGHSH, LQKENI. The CDR3 runs to 14 residues. J gave up 7 bases and V 6 bases, and 9 bases lay outside the gene matches. The CDR3 coding sequence is TGTGCCAGCTCCTGGGAGGGCCCGAGGAATGAGCAGTTCTTC. It is translated as CASSWEGPRNEQFF.

The chain has TRBV7-9 and TRBJ2-7; 8 bases map to TRBD1. From germline, CDR1 is SEHNR and CDR2 FQNEAQ (reference sequence). Trimming at V came to 3 bases and at J to 5 bases, leaving 9 bases not matched to a gene. The CDR3 is 15 amino acids. The CDR3 sequence is CASSLQDRDVDEQYF. The DNA for the CDR3 is TGTGCCAGCAGCTTGCAGGACAGGGATGTCGACGAGCAGTACTTC.

This chain joins TRBV29-1 and TRBJ2-7; possibly TRBD1 for D (5 bases). The V gene's germline CDR1 is SQVTM and CDR2 ANQGSEA. The ends were cut back, 6 bases at V and 3 bases at J, with 15 bases in the middle. CDR3 size: 13 residues. The CDR3 region is CSVATGPIYEQYF. The CDR3 coding sequence is TGCAGCGTCGCTACAGGACCGATCTACGAGCAGTACTTC.

The chain recombines TRBV15 with TRBJ1-3; D uncertain. The V end was cut by 1 base, the J end by 3 bases, with 7 bases between. The CDR3 is 14 amino acids. Germline V CDR1 and CDR2: LNHNV, YYDKDF (reference sequence). The CDR3 protein is CATSRGSGGNTIYF. DNA for the CDR3: TGTGCCACCAGCAGAGGGAGCGGTGGAAACACCATATATTTT.